This TCR beta chain was sequenced for a study of blood T cell repertoires in COVID-19. Study-level information: The United States, Italy and Spain supplied acute and convalescent COVID-19 samples.

Data came from immunoSEQ multiplex PCR; TCRdb stores just in-frame clones and leaves some out. The sample holds 150,000 to 200,000 clones, 70% to 90% seen once. Cohort placement rested on clinical history that participants reported themselves. All recovered Cohort 3 donors got two negative PCRs, got clearance, or saw symptom resolution. The CDR3 contains 16 residues. The germline V and J ends were trimmed by 0 bases and 1 base, with 12 bases remaining between them. Germline CDR1 reads SGDLS; CDR2 reads YYNGEE. The sequence was obtained from a woman between 45 and 60 years old who had recovered from COVID-19. J is TRBJ2-3 and V is TRBV9; tentative D call: TRBD2 (7 bases). Sequencing input: PBMCs or T cells enriched from blood (not recorded which). The CDR3 DNA is TGTGCCAGCAGCGTAGTGGGGGCGGGGGGCACAGATACGCAGTATTTT. It yields the protein CASSVVGAGGTDTQYF.